Sequencing of this T cell receptor (beta chain) was carried out in a study of beta chain features in type 1 diabetes. Findings and caveats of the study: When VDJ junctions were examined, type 1 diabetes patients showed fewer insertions and more deletions. When Type 1 diabetes patients were examined, their TCRB CDR3s proved moderately but significantly shorter in all four CD4+ subsets. PCR may have favored shorter templates equally in patients and controls.

The sample holds a few counts of this clone. The target antigen is unknown. Different DNA sequences within this sample yield the same CDR3. The length of the CDR3 is 11 residues. The germline CDR1 and CDR2 sequences are GTSNPN and SVGIG (reference sequence). Trimming pared 2 bases from V and 1 base from J, leaving 3 bases between. Expressed TCRB transcripts got sequenced, as all isolated RNA was reverse transcribed. The average output of naive, central memory and regulatory T cell samples was a few million reads. Only in-frame clones appear in the TCRdb table, and some are missing; sequencing was by immunoSEQ multiplex PCR. Of 550,000 to 850,000 clones listed, 13% are singletons.

This chain connects TRBV30 to TRBJ2-7; D is unclear. The sample consisted of naive CD4+ T cells from blood. This sequence was found in a man between 18 and 29 years old with type 1 diabetes. CDR3 DNA sequence: TGTGCCTGGAGTCGGTCCTACGAGCAGTACTTC. This sequence encodes CAWSRSYEQYF.